This T cell receptor beta chain was identified in a study of Ad26.COV2.S vaccination and SARS-CoV-2 variants. Overall study findings and caveats: After vaccination, reports described spike-specific CD8+ and CD4+ T cell responses as showing substantial breadth. Individuals receiving vaccine had higher spike-specific TCR breadth than placebo recipients did.

A note on this clone: Its antigen is still unknown.

Losses at the gene ends were 2 bases for V and 2 bases for J; bases not matched to a gene: 4. CDR3 length: 16 residues. Per germline, CDR1 SGHNT and CDR2 YYREEE (reference sequence). Clones were read by immunoSEQ multiplex PCR, and TCRdb kept only the in-frame ones, dropping some. The table lists roughly 380,000 clones, roughly nine tenths of them singletons, with roughly 3.9% in the top ten. This sample comprised peripheral blood, obtained after recovery from COVID-19. The clonotype was recovered from a human donor who had recovered from COVID-19. The V and J genes are TRBV5-4 and TRBJ1-1, with 12 nucleotides matching TRBD1. CDR3 nucleotides: TGTGCCAGCAGCTTCGGGACAGGGGGCGTCAACACTGAAGCTTTCTTT. It is translated as CASSFGTGGVNTEAFF.